This T cell receptor (beta chain) was sequenced in a study of technical replicates of blood from a few donors. Measured with immunoSEQ multiplex PCR; TCRdb has only the in-frame clones, and not every one. The sample holds about 100,000 clones, 95% seen once. The clonotype originates from a human donor in good health. Sequencing input: T cells isolated from PBMCs.

Here the CDR3 DNA reads TGTGCCAGTAGTGGACTGGACGGGCTAGCCAAAAACATTCAGTACTTC. Residues: CASSGLDGLAKNIQYF. V gene TRBV19 combines with J gene TRBJ2-4, with TRBD2 as a possible D gene (5 bases). Between the trimmed V and J ends, which lost 5 bases and 0 bases, there was a span of 14 bases. Germline CDR1 is LNHDA and CDR2 is SQIVND (reference sequence). The CDR3 contains 16 residues.